This TCR beta chain stems from a study of T cells in localized non-small cell lung cancer. Whole-study results and caveats: Uninvolved adjacent lung showed higher T cell clonality than tumor.

The CDR3 is 12 residues long. V was clipped by 0 bases and J by 2 bases, with 4 bases between them. Germline CDR1 reads GTSNPN; CDR2 reads SVGIG (reference sequence). Points on this clone: The antigen remains undetermined.

Some clones are missing from TCRdb's copy, which holds only in-frame ones; the method was immunoSEQ multiplex PCR. The table includes about 54,000 clones, about 83% detected once. The receptor was isolated from a female donor older than 55 with stage II squamous cell lung carcinoma. Here the sequenced sample was peripheral blood, taken before any cancer treatment. The rearrangement uses TRBV30 and TRBJ1-1; no definite D call. The CDR3 sequence: CAWSVHNTEAFF. The CDR3 region has the DNA TGTGCCTGGAGTGTACATAACACTGAAGCTTTCTTT.